Below are 16 T cell receptor beta chains sequenced from a single sample in a study of technical replicates of blood from a handful of donors. The table came from immunoSEQ multiplex PCR; TCRdb's copy has only in-frame clones and leaves some out. Of about 82,000 clones listed, 96% were seen once; the top ten hold approximately 0.41%. Sequenced sample: T cells isolated from PBMCs. The receptors here all came from a human donor in good health.

The chain is built from TRBV9 and TRBJ2-1; D might be TRBD2 (6 bases). V was pared by 1 base and J by 5 bases, with 10 bases between. The length of the CDR3 is 14 residues. Germline CDR1 SGDLS, CDR2 YYNGEE. The CDR3 loop reads CASSVSSANNEQFF. CDR3 in DNA: TGTGCCAGCAGCGTATCTAGCGCCAACAATGAGCAGTTCTTC. The full variable domain, in which reference TRBV9 and TRBJ2-1 provide the parts outside the CDR3, is DSGVTQTPKHLITATGQRVTLRCSPRSGDLSVYWYQQSLDQGLQFLIQYYNGEERAKGNILERFSAQQFPDLHSELNLSSLELGDSALYFCASSVSSANNEQFFGPGTRLTVL.

The rearrangement joins TRBV6-1 to TRBJ2-5, with 8 bases matching TRBD1. There are 15 residues in the CDR3. J gave up 5 bases and V 7 bases, and 12 bases lay outside the gene matches. Germline assignment: CDR1 MNHNS and CDR2 SASEGT. The CDR3 bases are TGTGCCAGCAAACAAACAGGGGGAGTGTTGGAGACCCAGTACTTC. Its protein product is CASKQTGGVLETQYF.

The chain recombines TRBV11-2 with TRBJ1-5; TRBD1 matches 7 bases. There are 15 residues in the CDR3. V shed 5 bases, J shed 7 bases, and the junction held 11 bases outside the gene matches. Germline V lookup: CDR1 SGHAT, CDR2 FQNNGV. The CDR3 reads CASSPLRGLGQPQHF. CDR3 nucleotides: TGTGCCAGCAGCCCGCTTAGGGGGCTAGGACAGCCCCAGCATTTT.

The J gene is TRBJ1-4, the V gene TRBV4-3; D unclear. Germline CDR1 is LGHNA and CDR2 is YSLEER. The CDR3 has 16 residues. V lost 0 bases to trimming and J lost 0 bases, with 8 bases between them. Written as DNA, the CDR3 is TGCGCCAGCAGCCAAGATTCCGGGACAACTAATGAAAAACTGTTTTTT. This encodes CASSQDSGTTNEKLFF.

This clone occurred a few times. The rearrangement joins TRBV27 to TRBJ1-2, with D perhaps matching TRBD1 (6 bases). Germline V lookup: CDR1 MNHEY, CDR2 SMNVEV (reference sequence). The CDR3 contains 14 residues. V was clipped by 0 bases and J by 5 bases, with 10 bases between them. Written as DNA, the CDR3 is TGTGCCAGCAGTTTATCGGGGGCTCGGTATGGCTACACCTTC. It is translated as CASSLSGARYGYTF.

The CDR3 region has the DNA TGTGCCTGGAGTTCCAGCGGGAGTAGCTATGAGCAGTTCTTC. It codes for CAWSSSGSSYEQFF. The V and J genes are TRBV30 and TRBJ2-1, with TRBD2 identical over 8 bases. The length of the CDR3 is 14 residues. Germline lookup yields CDR1 GTSNPN and CDR2 SVGIG (reference sequence). The trim removed 2 bases at V and 8 bases at J, leaving 8 bases unmatched. Drawing the rest from reference TRBV30 and TRBJ2-1, the complete variable domain is SQTIHQWPATLVQPVGSPLSLECTVEGTSNPNLYWYRQAAGRGLQLLFYSVGIGQISSEVPQNLSASRPQDRQFILSSKKLLLSDSGFYLCAWSSSGSSYEQFFGPGTRLTVL.

The chain combines TRBV9 with TRBJ1-2; the match to TRBD1 covers 8 bases. The germline gives CDR1 SGDLS, CDR2 YYNGEE. V lost 4 bases and J lost 3; bases outside the gene matches: 8. The length of the CDR3 is 15 residues. In DNA form, the CDR3 reads TGTGCCAGCAGCCCCCCAGGACAGGGCCACTATGGCTACACCTTC. It codes for CASSPPGQGHYGYTF.

The chain couples TRBV4-2 to TRBJ1-4; 7 bases line up with TRBD1. This CDR3 region has 16 residues. The V and J ends lost 6 bases and 3 bases, in that order; junction bases with no gene match: 10. CDR1 is LGHNA, CDR2 YNFKEQ, per germline. The CDR3 sequence is CASRDPTRGANEKLFF. Here the CDR3 DNA reads TGTGCCAGCAGAGACCCGACCAGGGGGGCTAATGAAAAACTGTTTTTT.

The J gene is TRBJ2-2, the V gene TRBV6-4; D may be TRBD2 (6 bases). Trimming shortened V by 4 bases and J by 4 bases, and 10 bases separated the two germline ends. The CDR3 loop spans 14 amino acids. The V gene's germline CDR1 is MRHNA and CDR2 SNTAGT. This CDR3 is CASSADYLTGELFF. In DNA, the CDR3 is TGTGCCAGCAGTGCGGACTATCTCACCGGGGAGCTGTTTTTT.

The DNA for the CDR3 is TGCGCCAGCAGCCAAGTTTGGACTAGCGGAAAAGAGACCCAGTACTTC. Translated, it gives CASSQVWTSGKETQYF. This sequence joins TRBV4-3 and TRBJ2-5, with 10 bases aligning to TRBD2. This CDR3 is built from 16 residues. Germline assignment: CDR1 LGHNA and CDR2 YSLEER. V dropped 1 base and J dropped 3; count of bases not matched to a gene: 5.

The V call is TRBV25-1, the J call TRBJ2-1; 11 bases match TRBD2. Germline V gives CDR1 MGHDK, CDR2 SYGVNS. The V and J ends lost 3 bases and 1 base, in that order; junction bases with no gene match: 2. This CDR3 is 16 amino acids long. CDR3 sequence (DNA): TGTGCCAGCAGTGAGACTAGCGGGACTTCCTACAATGAGCAGTTCTTC. The encoded protein is CASSETSGTSYNEQFF.

The chain joins TRBV19 to TRBJ1-5; maybe TRBD1 (5 bases). The length of the CDR3 is 16 residues. V lost 2 bases, J lost 0 bases, and 11 bases lay in between. The germline gives CDR1 LNHDA, CDR2 SQIVND (reference sequence). In DNA form, the CDR3 reads TGTGCCAGTAGTATATACTCCGACAGTAGCAATCAGCCCCAGCATTTT. The encoded protein is CASSIYSDSSNQPQHF.

The genes are TRBV5-4 and TRBJ2-2, with 7 positions matching TRBD2. Germline V CDR1 and CDR2: SGHNT, YYREEE (reference sequence). The CDR3 extends over 15 amino acids. V lost 0 bases and J lost 5; bases outside the gene matches: 4. The CDR3 DNA reads as TGTGCCAGCAGCTTGGGGTACGGGAGGACCGGGGAGCTGTTTTTT. This encodes CASSLGYGRTGELFF.

This chain joins TRBV6-5 and TRBJ1-1; the match to TRBD1 covers 8 bases. This CDR3 is 13 amino acids long. The germline V gene has CDR1 MNHEY and CDR2 SVGAGI. V shed 3 bases and J 7 bases; nucleotides not matched to a gene: 4. The CDR3: CASSYWGQDEAFF. CDR3 sequence (DNA): TGTGCCAGCAGTTATTGGGGACAGGATGAAGCTTTCTTT.

The gene calls are TRBV7-6 and TRBJ1-3; D gene ambiguous. V lost 5 bases to trimming and J lost 0 bases, with 11 bases between them. The CDR3 is 15 amino acids. Looked up from germline, CDR1 is SGHVS and CDR2 is FNYEAQ. The CDR3 DNA is TGTGCCAGCAGCATACAAGAGGGCTCTGGAAACACCATATATTTT. Translation gives CASSIQEGSGNTIYF.

The rearrangement links TRBV5-8 to TRBJ2-4; 16 nucleotides align to TRBD2. Trimming took 4 bases from V and 0 from J; bases not matched to a gene: 4. The CDR3 runs to 18 residues. Germline V lookup: CDR1 SGHTS, CDR2 YDEGEE. CDR3 coding DNA: TGTGCCAGCAGCCCGGGACTAGCGGGAGGGTTAGCCAAAAACATTCAGTACTTC. Translated: CASSPGLAGGLAKNIQYF.